The 20 T cell receptor beta chains below were found in one sample sequenced in a study of CD8+ T cells in alopecia areata. Specified treatment: oral pan-JAK inhibitor, 5-10 mg twice daily. Sequencing templates came from extracted RNA that was reverse transcribed into cDNA. TCRdb's table, derived via immunoSEQ multiplex PCR, lists solely in-frame clones and lacks some. The table has 95,000 to 110,000 clones, 85% to 90% seen once. This sample comprised CD8+ T cells sorted from blood, obtained at approximately week 34, from a patient treated with tofacitinib. The source of these receptors is a human donor with alopecia areata.

This clone was picked up one time. This sequence joins TRBV5-4 and TRBJ2-4; 7 bases line up with TRBD1. V gave up 5 bases and J gave up 5 bases; unmatched junction bases: 7. The CDR3 runs 14 residues. Germline V gives CDR1 SGHNT, CDR2 YYREEE (reference sequence). CDR3: CASSPRDRQNIQYF. CDR3 in DNA: TGTGCCAGCAGTCCCCGGGACAGACAAAACATTCAGTACTTC.

This chain connects TRBV5-6 to TRBJ2-1; 7 bases agree with TRBD2. Germline V gene data show CDR1 as SGHDT and CDR2 as YYEEEE. This CDR3 region has 17 residues. V was clipped by 4 bases and J by 4 bases; unmatched bases: 14. CDR3 protein: CASSLDGGTTSYNEQFF. The CDR3 DNA reads as TGTGCCAGCAGCCTCGACGGGGGGACTACTTCTTACAATGAGCAGTTCTTC.

This sequence joins TRBV14 and TRBJ2-7, with D possibly matching TRBD1 (5 bases). With 1 base removed from V and 4 bases from J, the gap between germline ends came to 14 bases. This CDR3 comprises 15 residues. The germline V gene has CDR1 SGHDN and CDR2 FVKESK. The CDR3 reads CASSQGWGSSYEQYF. CDR3 DNA: TGTGCCAGCAGCCAAGGTTGGGGCAGCTCATACGAGCAGTACTTC.

This chain connects TRBV2 to TRBJ2-7; D not certain. CDR1 SNHLY and CDR2 FYNNEI come from the germline V gene. The length of the CDR3 is 10 residues. The CDR3 loop reads CVTKTNEQYF. For the CDR3, the DNA is TGTGTCACTAAAACGAACGAGCAGTACTTC.

The chain couples TRBV5-8 to TRBJ2-1, with D unresolved. The CDR3 covers 15 residues. The V gene lost 2 bases and the J gene lost 1 base, with 10 bases spanning the gap. Germline-derived CDR1 and CDR2 are SGHTS and YDEGEE. The DNA of the CDR3 is TGTGCCAGCAGCTTTGTCGAATCTTCCTACAATGAGCAGTTCTTC. Its translation is CASSFVESSYNEQFF. Together with reference TRBV5-8 and TRBJ2-1, the CDR3 gives the full variable domain: EAGVTQSPTHLIKTRGQQATLRCSPISGHTSVYWYQQALGLGLQFLLWYDEGEERNRGNFPPRFSGRQFPNYSSELNVNALELEDSALYLCASSFVESSYNEQFFGPGTRLTVL.

The chain is built from TRBV29-1 and TRBJ2-1; 9 nucleotides line up with TRBD2. J gave up 7 bases and V 3 bases, and 4 bases lay outside the gene matches. The CDR3 runs to 13 residues. Per germline, CDR1 SQVTM and CDR2 ANQGSEA. The CDR3 region is CSVDLAGTNEQFF. In DNA, the CDR3 is TGCAGCGTTGACCTAGCGGGAACTAATGAGCAGTTCTTC.

This clone appeared a few times. The gene calls are TRBV27 and TRBJ2-7; 11 nucleotides match TRBD1. Per the germline V gene, CDR1 is MNHEY and CDR2 is SMNVEV (reference sequence). V dropped 4 bases and J dropped 2; count of bases not matched to a gene: 4. The CDR3 is 15 amino acids. The CDR3 sequence: CASSWGQGVAYEQYF. Written as DNA, the CDR3 is TGTGCCAGCAGTTGGGGACAGGGGGTGGCCTACGAGCAGTACTTC.

V gene TRBV27 combines with J gene TRBJ2-3; perhaps TRBD2 as D (6 bases). Germline CDR1 is MNHEY and CDR2 is SMNVEV (reference sequence). CDR3 size: 15 residues. With 1 base removed from V and 3 bases from J, the gap between germline ends came to 11 bases. The CDR3 DNA reads TGTGCCAGCAGTTTATTAGGGCGGGATACAGATACGCAGTATTTT. It specifies CASSLLGRDTDTQYF.

The rearrangement uses TRBV5-1 and TRBJ2-3; D unclear. Deletions cut 0 bases from V and 6 bases from J, with 14 bases between. Germline loops: CDR1 SGHRS, CDR2 YFSETQ. This CDR3 region has 15 residues. This CDR3 is CASSLGGLWWDTQYF. As DNA, the CDR3 is TGCGCCAGCAGCTTGGGGGGTTTGTGGTGGGATACGCAGTATTTT.

This clone was seen just once. The J gene is TRBJ2-3, the V gene TRBV5-1; 13 nucleotides line up with TRBD2. The CDR3 spans 20 residues. V shed 4 bases and J 3 bases; nucleotides not matched to a gene: 17. Per the germline V gene, CDR1 is SGHRS and CDR2 is YFSETQ. CDR3 nucleotides: TGCGCCAGCAGCCAAATAGGTTCTTTAGGGACTAGCGGGATGACAGATACGCAGTATTTT. Residues: CASSQIGSLGTSGMTDTQYF.

This clone showed up just a few times. The V gene is TRBV10-1, the J gene TRBJ2-2, with 11 bases identical to TRBD2. This CDR3 is built from 15 residues. With V trimmed by 6 bases and J by 5 bases, 5 bases remained unmatched. The germline gives CDR1 WNHNN, CDR2 SYGVQD (reference sequence). CDR3 loop: CASSIAGGPTGELFF. In DNA form, the CDR3 reads TGCGCCAGCAGCATAGCGGGGGGGCCGACCGGGGAGCTGTTTTTT.

The CDR3, as DNA: TGCGCCAGCAGCTACGGACAGGGGGATCAGCCCCAGCATTTT. Translated: CASSYGQGDQPQHF. This chain uses TRBV5-1 with TRBJ1-5; 10 positions match TRBD1. Trimming removed 3 bases from V and 5 bases from J; junction bases left unmatched: 2. Germline CDR1 is SGHRS and CDR2 is YFSETQ. The CDR3 totals 14 residues.

The gene calls are TRBV2 and TRBJ1-2; 7 bases agree with TRBD1. Trimming at V came to 1 base and at J to 8 bases, leaving 13 bases not matched to a gene. The CDR3 length is 16 residues. Germline lookup yields CDR1 SNHLY and CDR2 FYNNEI. Written as DNA, the CDR3 is TGTGCCAGCAGTGAAGACCCACAGGGGTCCGCTTGGGGCTACACCTTC. It is translated as CASSEDPQGSAWGYTF.

The genes are TRBV20-1 and TRBJ1-2, with a tentative D call TRBD1 (6 bases). Per germline, CDR1 DFQATT and CDR2 SNEGSKA (reference sequence). The CDR3 extends over 11 amino acids. The CDR3 region has the DNA TGCGGCCGGGACACTAACTATGGCTACACCTTC. It encodes CGRDTNYGYTF.

The genes are TRBV28 and TRBJ2-7; either TRBD1 or TRBD2 may supply D (5 bases each). With 4 bases removed from V and 3 bases from J, the gap between germline ends came to 13 bases. Germline CDR1 is MDHEN and CDR2 is SYDVKM. The CDR3 is made up of 14 amino acids. For the CDR3, the DNA is TGTGCCAGCAGTTCGACTCGGGGCTTCTACGAGCAGTACTTC. Protein product: CASSSTRGFYEQYF. Full variable domain (missing parts from reference TRBV28 and TRBJ2-7): DVKVTQSSRYLVKRTGEKVFLECVQDMDHENMFWYRQDPGLGLRLIYFSYDVKMKEKGDIPEGYSVSREKKERFSLILESASTNQTSMYLCASSSTRGFYEQYFGPGTRLTVT.

V is TRBV25-1 and J is TRBJ2-1; tentative D call: TRBD1 (6 bases). V was cut by 1 base and J by 4 bases, with 8 bases left in between. The CDR3 runs 14 residues. CDR1 MGHDK and CDR2 SYGVNS come from the germline V gene. CDR3 bases: TGTGCCAGCAGTGAATCAGGACAGTACAATGAGCAGTTCTTC. It is translated as CASSESGQYNEQFF.

The DNA of the CDR3 is TGTGCCAGCACCTGGGAAGAGACCCAGTACTTC. This encodes CASTWEETQYF. This chain connects TRBV27 to TRBJ2-5; no definite D call. The CDR3 consists of 11 residues. In germline, CDR1 is MNHEY, CDR2 SMNVEV (reference sequence). V lost 7 bases and J lost 3, with 6 bases in between.

V and J are TRBV29-1 and TRBJ2-1; 9 bases map to TRBD2. Germline V CDR1 and CDR2: SQVTM, ANQGSEA. Trimming removed 7 bases from V and 7 bases from J; junction bases left unmatched: 8. The CDR3 is made up of 13 amino acids. CDR3 sequence reads: CSATSGGRNEQFF. CDR3 DNA: TGCAGCGCGACTAGCGGAGGGAGGAATGAGCAGTTCTTC.

This clone appeared a few times. This chain connects TRBV6-5 to TRBJ2-7; TRBD1 aligns across 12 bases. Trimming at V came to 0 bases and at J to 6 bases, leaving 3 bases not matched to a gene. Per germline, CDR1 MNHEY and CDR2 SVGAGI. This CDR3 has 15 residues. DNA of the CDR3: TGTGCCAGCAGTTACTCCGGGACAGGGGGCGCCGAGCAGTACTTC. It translates to CASSYSGTGGAEQYF.

V gene TRBV6-5 combines with J gene TRBJ1-1; 7 bases align to TRBD1. Germline assignment: CDR1 MNHEY and CDR2 SVGAGI. Germline trimming cut 7 bases from V and 1 base from J; bases unmatched to any gene: 3. The CDR3 contains 13 residues. In DNA, the CDR3 is TGTGCCAGCACCACAGGGGAGAACACTGAAGCTTTCTTT. Translated: CASTTGENTEAFF.